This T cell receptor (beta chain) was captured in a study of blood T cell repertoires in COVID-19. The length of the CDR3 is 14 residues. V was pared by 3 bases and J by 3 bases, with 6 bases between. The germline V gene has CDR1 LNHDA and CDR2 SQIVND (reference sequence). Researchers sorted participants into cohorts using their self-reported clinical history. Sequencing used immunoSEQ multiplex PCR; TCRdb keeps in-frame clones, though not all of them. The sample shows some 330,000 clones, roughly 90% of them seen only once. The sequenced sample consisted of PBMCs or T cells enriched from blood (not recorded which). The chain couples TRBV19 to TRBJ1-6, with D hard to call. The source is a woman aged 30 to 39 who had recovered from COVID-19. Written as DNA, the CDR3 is TGTGCCAGTAGTATCTCCAGCTATAATTCACCCCTCCACTTT. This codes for CASSISSYNSPLHF.